One and the same sample provided the 21 T cell receptor beta chains below, sequenced in a study of regulatory T cells in long-lasting Graves disease (dated by TCRdb to about 2021). What this sample's time point label stands for: newly diagnosed GD, antithyroid drugs for less than 3 months. For both TCR sequencing and RNA sequencing, RNA was extracted from PBMCs using TRIzol. Library construction relied on multiplex PCR. The sequencing machine was an Illumina HiSeq 4000. iRepertoire HTBI primers and Arm-PCR amplification of CDR3 regions were used to construct TCR beta libraries. TCRdb's own reprocessing of the public reads used fastp at Q25 and MiXCR and kept productive beta chains. Each record represents a unique CDR3 protein, reported with the most common genes and DNA among its rows. For this sample the table gives roughly 250,000 distinct CDR3 sequences, of which roughly 18% were detected only once. The ten most abundant clones make up 14% of the sample.

The same specimen was also included in a second study, on T cells in Graves' hyperthyroidism and ophthalmopathy.

The specimen was peripheral blood mononuclear cells (PBMCs), collected at new diagnosis, from a patient treated with antithyroid drugs. These receptor sequences come from a woman aged 25 to 39 with Graves disease. Donor details come from another sample of the same person, matched by shared clones.

This clonotype was observed many times. CDR3 sequence: CSAIRDTDTEAFF. DNA for the CDR3: TGCAGTGCCATCCGGGATACAGACACTGAAGCTTTCTTT. V is TRBV20-1 and J is TRBJ1-1, with unresolved D. Deletions cut 6 bases from V and 3 bases from J, with 14 bases between. Germline V gives CDR1 DFQATT, CDR2 SNEGSKA (reference sequence). The CDR3 is 13 residues long.

This rearrangement joins TRBV6-1 to TRBJ2-7, with D uncertain. This CDR3 is 13 amino acids long. V was pared by 0 bases and J by 3 bases, with 6 bases between. CDR1 and CDR2 from the germline V gene are MNHNS and SASEGT. CDR3 nucleotide sequence: TGTGCCAGCAGTGAAGCGGAGTTCTACGAGCAGTACTTC. Translated: CASSEAEFYEQYF.

This clonotype showed up many times. This chain joins TRBV5-6 and TRBJ1-1; TRBD1 might be the D (5 bases). The V end was cut by 2 bases, the J end by 7 bases, with 15 bases between. This CDR3 is 14 amino acids long. The V gene's germline CDR1 is SGHDT and CDR2 YYEEEE. CDR3 bases: TGTGCCAGCAGCTTCCCCTCGGGGGGAAATGAAGCTTTCTTT. Amino acids: CASSFPSGGNEAFF.

This clonotype was observed many times. The genes are TRBV18 and TRBJ2-1; D is possibly TRBD1 (7 bases). CDR1 KGHSH and CDR2 LQKENI come from the germline V gene. The CDR3 loop spans 12 amino acids. The V end was cut by 5 bases, the J end by 14 bases, with 16 bases between. The CDR3 here is CASSNRGLREFF. The CDR3, as DNA: TGTGCCAGCTCAAACAGGGGACTCAGGGAGTTCTTC.

This clonotype has only a few counts. The chain uses TRBV18 and TRBJ1-5; D remains unclear. The CDR3 extends over 13 amino acids. Germline CDR1 is KGHSH and CDR2 is LQKENI. The germline V and J ends were trimmed by 4 bases and 5 bases, with 9 bases remaining between them. This CDR3 is CASSQGSDQPQHF. In nucleotides, the CDR3 is TGTGCCAGCTCACAAGGATCGGATCAGCCCCAGCATTTT.

This clonotype was seen ten or more times. This chain links TRBV5-1 with TRBJ2-3, with D possibly being TRBD2 (5 bases). Trimming left V 6 bases short and J 4 bases short, with 9 bases between. The CDR3 runs 12 residues. Germline CDR1 SGHRS, CDR2 YFSETQ. The CDR3 sequence: CASIGVADTQYF. CDR3 nucleotide sequence: TGCGCCAGCATCGGGGTGGCAGATACGCAGTATTTT. The full variable domain, with the rest looked up from reference TRBV5-1 and TRBJ2-3, is KAGVTQTPRYLIKTRGQQVTLSCSPISGHRSVSWYQQTPGQGLQFLFEYFSETQRNKGNFPGRFSGRQFSNSRSEMNVSTLELGDSALYLCASIGVADTQYFGPGTRLTVL.

This CDR3 reads CASREATSSNEQFF. The CDR3 coding sequence is TGTGCCAGCCGGGAGGCCACCTCCAGCAATGAGCAGTTCTTC. V gene TRBV28 combines with J gene TRBJ2-1; 7 bases align to TRBD2. V lost 8 bases to trimming and J lost 6 bases; unmatched junction nucleotides: 10. The germline V gene has CDR1 MDHEN and CDR2 SYDVKM. The CDR3 loop spans 14 amino acids.

This clonotype occurred many times. This chain links TRBV5-1 with TRBJ2-7; tentatively, D is TRBD2 (7 bases). V was cut by 3 bases and J by 3 bases, with 16 bases left in between. CDR1 and CDR2 from the germline V gene are SGHRS and YFSETQ. This CDR3 has 15 residues. This chain's CDR3 is CASSSRGGGDYEQYF. CDR3 sequence (DNA): TGCGCCAGCAGCTCCCGGGGAGGGGGAGACTACGAGCAGTACTTC.

This clonotype occurred many times. The gene calls are TRBV12-3 or TRBV12-4 and TRBJ2-2; TRBD1 aligns across 9 bases. CDR3 length: 17 residues. V dropped 6 bases and J dropped 0; count of bases not matched to a gene: 8. CDR3 amino acids: CASSHGTGGANTGELFF. CDR3 nucleotide sequence: TGTGCCAGCAGCCACGGCACAGGGGGCGCGAACACCGGGGAGCTGTTTTTT.

This clonotype was recorded at least ten times. The rearrangement links TRBV20-1 to TRBJ1-2; D is uncertain. V lost 0 bases and J lost 5, with 7 bases in between. The CDR3 contains 12 residues. CDR1 and CDR2 from the germline V gene are DFQATT and SNEGSKA (reference sequence). The DNA of the CDR3 is TGCAGTGCTAGAGACCCGTTGTATGGCTACACCTTC. Translating it yields CSARDPLYGYTF.

There are many counts of this clonotype. This rearrangement joins TRBV20-1 to TRBJ1-4; D not resolved. The CDR3 contains 14 residues. Germline V gene data show CDR1 as DFQATT and CDR2 as SNEGSKA (reference sequence). Trimming removed 6 bases from V and 0 bases from J, with 11 bases in between. The CDR3 DNA is TGCAGTGCCATCCATTTTCCAACTAATGAAAAACTGTTTTTT. Encoded protein: CSAIHFPTNEKLFF.

This clonotype was found many times. The V and J genes are TRBV7-2 and TRBJ2-4, with unresolved D. In germline, CDR1 is SGHTA, CDR2 FQGNSA. V lost 5 bases and J 8 bases, leaving 10 bases between the germline ends. The CDR3 is made up of 12 amino acids. The CDR3 DNA reads TGTGCCAGCAGCACACTTGGGGACATTCAGTACTTC. Protein product: CASSTLGDIQYF.

This clonotype was counted only a few times. It is unclear where the CDR3 begins or ends on the DNA, so no DNA is shown, and the CDR3 is as TCRdb lists it. The chain joins TRBV7-2 to TRBJ1-1. The CDR3 is 17 amino acids in total, end residues counted. Germline values: CDR1 SGHTA, CDR2 FQGNSA. The chain's CDR3 is CASSFYICSATTTEAFF.

This clonotype occurred a few times. The V and J genes are TRBV6-1 and TRBJ1-2; weak D call: TRBD1 (6 bases). V was trimmed by 6 bases and J by 4 bases, leaving 24 bases between them. This CDR3 spans 17 amino acids. Germline V gene data show CDR1 as MNHNS and CDR2 as SASEGT. CDR3: CASSTVLLKGEAYGYTF. The CDR3 DNA reads as TGTGCCAGCAGCACCGTCCTCCTAAAGGGGGAGGCCTATGGCTACACCTTC.

This clonotype was recorded many times. The chain is built from TRBV20-1 and TRBJ1-5, with D possibly being TRBD1 (5 bases). CDR1 is DFQATT, CDR2 SNEGSKA, per germline (reference sequence). The length of the CDR3 is 14 residues. V shed 1 base and J shed 4 bases, with 11 bases lying between them. CDR3 sequence (DNA): TGCAGTGCTAGAGCAGGGAGCGATAATCAGCCCCAGCATTTT. This gives the protein CSARAGSDNQPQHF.

This clonotype was seen at least ten times. One end of the junction is discordant with germline, which a read error may explain. The rearrangement links TRBV5-5 to TRBJ1-4, with 7 bases lining up with TRBD1. Germline assignment: CDR1 SGHKS and CDR2 YYEKEE (reference sequence). This CDR3 is built from 13 residues. CDR3 protein: CASSFQGDEKLFF. The CDR3 bases are TGCGCCAGCAGCTTCCAGGGGGATGAAAAACTGTTTTTT.

This clonotype was seen a handful of times. The J gene is TRBJ1-3, the V gene TRBV6-1; a weak D match, TRBD1 (5 bases). The germline CDR1 and CDR2 sequences are MNHNS and SASEGT. CDR3 length: 14 amino acids. Trimming stripped 2 bases from V and 8 bases from J, with 13 bases between. The CDR3 sequence: CASSESGARDTIYF. The DNA of the CDR3 is TGTGCCAGCAGTGAAAGTGGGGCTCGGGACACCATATATTTT.

This clonotype was counted at least ten times. This chain uses TRBV6-1 with TRBJ1-2; 7 nucleotides align to TRBD1. After removal of 3 bases from V and 5 bases from J, the junction contained 9 bases not matched to a gene. The CDR3 spans 15 residues. From germline, CDR1 is MNHNS and CDR2 SASEGT. The chain's CDR3 is CASSETATGLYGYTF. CDR3 in DNA: TGTGCCAGCAGTGAGACCGCGACAGGGCTATATGGCTACACCTTC.

This clonotype was observed many times. This rearrangement joins TRBV14 to TRBJ1-1; D is unclear. This CDR3 spans 15 amino acids. Trimming removed 1 base from V and 1 base from J, with 10 bases in between. Per germline, CDR1 SGHDN and CDR2 FVKESK. The CDR3 sequence: CASSQVFLRNTEAFF. CDR3 DNA: TGTGCCAGCAGCCAAGTATTTCTCAGGAACACTGAAGCTTTCTTT.

J is TRBJ2-1 and V is TRBV6-1; TRBD2 is a possible D gene (5 bases). Trimming removed 6 bases at V and 10 bases at J, with 22 bases between. The CDR3 totals 15 residues. Germline V gene data show CDR1 as MNHNS and CDR2 as SASEGT. The CDR3 protein is CASSTLGGRPGEQFF. Here the CDR3 DNA reads TGTGCCAGCAGCACTCTGGGCGGCAGGCCGGGAGAGCAGTTCTTC.

This clonotype was detected a few times. This chain uses TRBV2 with TRBJ2-2; the D gene is possibly TRBD2 (7 bases). V was trimmed by 1 base and J by 6 bases, leaving 15 bases between them. Germline loops: CDR1 SNHLY, CDR2 FYNNEI. The CDR3 is 16 amino acids. CDR3: CASSEESGGGPGELFF. In DNA, the CDR3 is TGTGCCAGCAGTGAAGAGTCGGGGGGCGGCCCCGGGGAGCTGTTTTTT. Variable domain in full (rest from reference TRBV2 and TRBJ2-2): EPEVTQTPSHQVTQMGQEVILRCVPISNHLYFYWYRQILGQKVEFLVSFYNNEISEKSEIFDDQFSVERPDGSNFTLKIRSTKLEDSAMYFCASSEESGGGPGELFFGEGSRLTVL.